These T cell receptor beta chains were read from a single sample in a study of blood T cell repertoires in COVID-19. Clones were read by immunoSEQ multiplex PCR, and TCRdb kept only the in-frame ones, dropping some. The sample yields about 200,000 clones, more than 70% seen once. The sequenced sample was PBMCs or T cells enriched from blood (not recorded which). Receptors originate from a young woman who had recovered from COVID-19. The CDR3 runs from the conserved cysteine through the conserved F or W. The order of the fields is clone size, D gene, V gene, J gene, CDR3 protein, CDR3 DNA. D genes are given only for firm matches. For some rows the clone size is stated as once, few or many, or as a class when expanded; others skip it.

size: -; D: -; V: TRBV29-1; J: TRBJ1-4; CDR3: CSGRQDWNEKLFF; DNA: TGCAGCGGCCGACAGGACTGGAATGAAAAACTGTTTTTT
size: -; D: TRBD1; V: TRBV9; J: TRBJ2-7; CDR3: CASGQGDRSYEQYF; DNA: TGTGCCAGCGGCCAGGGGGACAGGTCCTACGAGCAGTACTTC
size: -; D: TRBD1; V: TRBV5-1; J: TRBJ2-6; CDR3: CASSPPPGGPGANVLTF; DNA: TGCGCCAGCAGTCCACCGCCAGGGGGCCCTGGGGCCAACGTCCTGACTTTC
size: -; D: -; V: TRBV3-1/TRBV3-2; J: TRBJ1-6; CDR3: CASSPGFHNSPLHF; DNA: TGTGCCAGCAGCCCCGGGTTTCATAATTCACCCCTCCACTTT
size: -; D: -; V: TRBV29-1; J: TRBJ1-1; CDR3: CSVEGRMNTEAFF; DNA: TGCAGCGTTGAAGGTAGAATGAACACTGAAGCTTTCTTT
size: -; D: -; V: TRBV6-1; J: TRBJ1-5; CDR3: CASSEGQLTNQPQHF; DNA: TGTGCCAGCAGTGAAGGACAGCTTACAAATCAGCCCCAGCATTTT
size: -; D: TRBD2; V: TRBV5-1; J: TRBJ2-3; CDR3: CASSLAEGAGGHWAQYF; DNA: TGCGCCAGCAGCTTGGCCGAAGGGGCGGGGGGCCACTGGGCGCAGTATTTT
size: -; D: TRBD1; V: TRBV13; J: TRBJ1-6; CDR3: CASSFDRGFNSPLHF; DNA: TGTGCCAGCAGCTTCGACAGGGGGTTTAATTCACCCCTCCACTTT
size: -; D: -; V: TRBV27; J: TRBJ2-1; CDR3: CASSLARGNNEQFF; DNA: TGTGCCAGCAGCTTGGCTAGGGGCAACAATGAGCAGTTCTTC
size: -; D: -; V: TRBV6-5; J: TRBJ2-6; CDR3: CASLSGSGANVLTF; DNA: TGTGCCAGCCTTAGCGGCTCTGGGGCCAACGTCCTGACTTTC
size: few; D: TRBD1; V: TRBV19; J: TRBJ1-1; CDR3: CASSNTGGGTEAFF; DNA: TGTGCCAGTAGCAATACAGGGGGCGGCACTGAAGCTTTCTTT
size: -; D: -; V: TRBV3-1/TRBV3-2; J: TRBJ1-3; CDR3: CASSQDLRAGSGNTIYF; DNA: TGTGCCAGCAGCCAAGATCTGCGGGCAGGCTCTGGAAACACCATATATTTT
size: -; D: TRBD1; V: TRBV18; J: TRBJ1-1; CDR3: CASSQDRGTNTEAFF; DNA: TGTGCCAGCTCACAAGACAGGGGTACTAACACTGAAGCTTTCTTT
size: -; D: -; V: TRBV21-1; J: TRBJ1-4; CDR3: CSRGAGEKLFF; DNA: TGTTCCCGGGGGGCGGGTGAAAAACTGTTTTTT
size: -; D: -; V: TRBV6-2/TRBV6-3; J: TRBJ1-6; CDR3: CASSPTGISGYNSPLHF; DNA: TGTGCCAGCAGCCCTACAGGGATAAGTGGGTATAATTCACCCCTCCACTTT
size: -; D: -; V: TRBV6-1; J: TRBJ2-4; CDR3: CASSESGGWPKNIQYF; DNA: TGTGCCAGCAGTGAAAGCGGTGGGTGGCCCAAAAACATTCAGTACTTC
size: -; D: -; V: TRBV11-2; J: TRBJ1-5; CDR3: CASSDGGVAVQHF; DNA: TGTGCCAGCAGCGATGGAGGTGTGGCGGTCCAGCATTTT
size: -; D: -; V: TRBV7-9; J: TRBJ1-6; CDR3: CASSSSHSSYNSPLHF; DNA: TGTGCCAGCAGCTCGTCGCATAGCTCCTATAATTCACCCCTCCACTTT
size: -; D: TRBD1; V: TRBV4-2; J: TRBJ2-7; CDR3: CASSQSTGGPGEQYF; DNA: TGTGCCAGCAGCCAAAGTACAGGGGGGCCAGGCGAGCAGTACTTC
size: -; D: TRBD1; V: TRBV27; J: TRBJ1-2; CDR3: CASSLRTGRDYGYTF; DNA: TGTGCCAGCAGTTTACGGACAGGGAGAGATTATGGCTACACCTTC
size: -; D: -; V: TRBV4-1; J: TRBJ1-3; CDR3: CASSHPRQANNSGNTIYF; DNA: TGCGCCAGCAGCCATCCTCGACAGGCTAACAACTCTGGAAACACCATATATTTT
size: -; D: -; V: TRBV11-1; J: TRBJ2-7; CDR3: CASSLGEIKGDEQYF; DNA: TGTGCCAGCAGCTTAGGAGAGATCAAAGGGGACGAGCAGTACTTC
size: -; D: -; V: TRBV7-9; J: TRBJ1-6; CDR3: CASSLGIGRARESPLHF; DNA: TGTGCCAGCAGCTTAGGCATTGGGAGGGCCAGGGAATCACCCCTCCACTTT
size: once; D: -; V: TRBV5-1; J: TRBJ1-2; CDR3: CASSPQGGDYGYTF; DNA: TGCGCCAGCAGCCCCCAAGGGGGGGACTATGGCTACACCTTC
size: -; D: TRBD2; V: TRBV3-1/TRBV3-2; J: TRBJ2-3; CDR3: CASSQKLAGARNTDTQYF; DNA: TGTGCCAGCAGCCAAAAACTAGCGGGGGCCAGAAACACAGATACGCAGTATTTT
size: -; D: TRBD1; V: TRBV28; J: TRBJ1-2; CDR3: CASRGTGHGYTF; DNA: TGTGCCAGCAGGGGGACAGGGCACGGCTACACCTTC
size: -; D: TRBD2; V: TRBV11-2; J: TRBJ2-7; CDR3: CASQSGGLFYEQYF; DNA: TGTGCCAGCCAGAGCGGGGGCCTCTTCTACGAGCAGTACTTC
size: -; D: -; V: TRBV12-5; J: TRBJ2-3; CDR3: CASGLVPDATQSGRDTQYF; DNA: TGTGCTAGTGGTTTGGTACCCGATGCGACACAAAGCGGTAGAGATACGCAGTATTTT
size: -; D: -; V: TRBV2; J: TRBJ2-5; CDR3: CASSGPGVTETQYF; DNA: TGTGCCAGCAGTGGACCGGGGGTAACGGAGACCCAGTACTTC
size: -; D: TRBD1; V: TRBV24-1; J: TRBJ2-2; CDR3: CATSGRGQILTGELFF; DNA: TGTGCCACCAGTGGACGGGGACAGATCCTCACCGGGGAGCTGTTTTTT
size: -; D: -; V: TRBV2; J: TRBJ1-5; CDR3: CASSGGQTNQPQHF; DNA: TGTGCCAGCAGTGGTGGCCAAACCAATCAGCCCCAGCATTTT
size: -; D: -; V: TRBV14; J: TRBJ1-2; CDR3: CASSPGFYYGYTF; DNA: TGTGCCAGCAGTCCAGGGTTTTACTATGGCTACACCTTC
size: once; D: -; V: TRBV4-1; J: TRBJ1-6; CDR3: CASSQDTAGVSYNSPLHF; DNA: TGCGCCAGCAGCCAAGATACGGCGGGAGTTTCCTATAATTCACCCCTCCACTTT
size: once; D: -; V: TRBV10-3; J: TRBJ1-4; CDR3: CAISEAGVSNEKLFF; DNA: TGTGCCATCAGTGAAGCAGGGGTGTCTAATGAAAAACTGTTTTTT
size: -; D: -; V: TRBV11-2; J: TRBJ2-5; CDR3: CASSARQIKETQYF; DNA: TGTGCCAGCAGCGCTCGACAGATAAAAGAGACCCAGTACTTC
size: few; D: -; V: TRBV9; J: TRBJ1-1; CDR3: CASSVEEKTKAFF; DNA: TGTGCCAGCAGCGTAGAGGAGAAGACCAAAGCTTTCTTT
size: -; D: -; V: TRBV27; J: TRBJ1-1; CDR3: CASSLRKSGLGRAGEAFF; DNA: TGTGCCAGCAGTTTGCGAAAATCGGGATTGGGGAGAGCAGGTGAAGCTTTCTTT
size: once; D: -; V: TRBV7-7; J: TRBJ2-7; CDR3: CASSWSGGREQYF; DNA: TGTGCCAGCAGCTGGTCGGGGGGCAGAGAGCAGTACTTC
size: -; D: -; V: TRBV6-5; J: TRBJ1-3; CDR3: CASSLEGRRTIYF; DNA: TGTGCCAGCAGTCTAGAGGGGAGGCGCACCATATATTTT
size: -; D: TRBD1; V: TRBV6-5; J: TRBJ2-1; CDR3: CAIQSGDSLFF; DNA: TGTGCCATTCAGAGTGGGGACAGCCTGTTCTTC
size: -; D: TRBD1; V: TRBV4-1; J: TRBJ2-3; CDR3: CASSRGQGPPDTQYF; DNA: TGCGCCAGCAGCCGTGGACAGGGCCCCCCGGATACGCAGTATTTT
size: -; D: -; V: TRBV24-1; J: TRBJ2-2; CDR3: CATSDLENPGELFF; DNA: TGTGCCACCAGTGATTTGGAGAATCCCGGGGAGCTGTTTTTT
size: -; D: -; V: TRBV28; J: TRBJ2-7; CDR3: CASLNLDRQADDYEQYF; DNA: TGTGCCAGCCTGAACTTAGACAGACAAGCAGACGACTACGAGCAGTACTTC
size: -; D: -; V: TRBV6-1; J: TRBJ2-3; CDR3: CASSEAAGDTDTQYF; DNA: TGTGCCAGCAGTGAAGCGGCAGGGGACACAGATACGCAGTATTTT
size: -; D: -; V: TRBV6-2/TRBV6-3; J: TRBJ2-7; CDR3: CASSRPGSLSYEQYF; DNA: TGTGCCAGCAGCCGCCCCGGGAGCTTATCCTACGAGCAGTACTTC
size: -; D: TRBD1; V: TRBV28; J: TRBJ2-5; CDR3: CASRGDRSIPHQETQYF; DNA: TGTGCCAGCAGAGGGGACAGATCGATACCCCATCAAGAGACCCAGTACTTC
size: -; D: -; V: TRBV25-1; J: TRBJ1-2; CDR3: CASSEEGTYGYTF; DNA: TGTGCCAGCAGTGAGGAGGGGACCTATGGCTACACCTTC
size: -; D: TRBD1; V: TRBV10-3; J: TRBJ1-6; CDR3: CAIRSSDRGDSPLHF; DNA: TGTGCCATCAGATCGTCGGACAGGGGGGATTCACCCCTCCACTTT
size: -; D: TRBD2; V: TRBV2; J: TRBJ2-3; CDR3: CASRPGLTTDTQYF; DNA: TGTGCCAGCAGACCGGGACTAACCACAGATACGCAGTATTTT
size: -; D: TRBD1; V: TRBV9; J: TRBJ1-1; CDR3: CASSSGQKPTEAFF; DNA: TGTGCCAGCAGCTCGGGACAGAAGCCGACTGAAGCTTTCTTT
size: -; D: TRBD2; V: TRBV7-7; J: TRBJ2-1; CDR3: CASSLSGGYNEQFF; DNA: TGTGCCAGCAGCTTAAGCGGGGGGTACAATGAGCAGTTCTTC
size: once; D: -; V: TRBV7-9; J: TRBJ1-3; CDR3: CASSLDRGNTIYF; DNA: TGTGCCAGCAGCTTAGACAGAGGAAACACCATATATTTT
size: once; D: TRBD1; V: TRBV19; J: TRBJ1-1; CDR3: CASRAVATSRDRGRWTEAFF; DNA: TGTGCCAGTAGGGCAGTGGCCACGTCCCGGGACAGGGGGCGATGGACTGAAGCTTTCTTT
size: -; D: -; V: TRBV18; J: TRBJ1-2; CDR3: CASGPRSGRGYGYTF; DNA: TGTGCCAGCGGACCCCGGTCGGGCCGGGGGTATGGCTACACCTTC
size: -; D: -; V: TRBV2; J: TRBJ2-5; CDR3: CASNFGETQYF; DNA: TGTGCCAGTAACTTCGGAGAGACCCAGTACTTC
size: few; D: TRBD2; V: TRBV19; J: TRBJ2-5; CDR3: CASSIGGGQETQYF; DNA: TGTGCCAGTAGTATCGGGGGGGGCCAGGAGACCCAGTACTTC
size: once; D: -; V: TRBV6-5; J: TRBJ2-2; CDR3: CASSYPRGQNTGELFF; DNA: TGTGCCAGCAGTTACCCGAGGGGACAGAACACCGGGGAGCTGTTTTTT
size: -; D: -; V: TRBV27; J: TRBJ2-7; CDR3: CASSLSWTISYEQYF; DNA: TGTGCCAGCAGTTTATCATGGACAATAAGTTACGAGCAGTACTTC
size: -; D: -; V: TRBV9; J: TRBJ1-3; CDR3: CASSVVWGPGNTIYF; DNA: TGTGCCAGCAGCGTAGTTTGGGGGCCTGGAAACACCATATATTTT